This paragraph reports one TCR beta chain. The germline gives CDR1 LGHDT, CDR2 YNNKEL (reference sequence). There are 18 residues in the CDR3. Staff drew a roughly 2.6 ml blood sample from each donor. The total RNA came straight from whole blood, and T cells were not sorted beforehand. TCRdb reprocessed the 5' RACE reads, keeping one entry per CDR3 protein, no DNA. Reported are approximately 300,000 distinct CDR3 sequences; the ten largest clones contain less than 6.5%. The data were taken from a study of monozygotic twins with inflammatory bowel disease. Input material: blood. The receptor comes from a human donor with ulcerative colitis or Crohn's disease, or a healthy co-twin of an affected twin (not recorded which). The rearrangement links TRBV3-1 to TRBJ2-5; the TCRdb call, TRBD2, lacks DNA for checking. This CDR3 is CASSSGTSETDYQETQYF.